One sample yielded the 3 T cell receptor beta chains listed below, sequenced in a study of control samples from healthy donors and cancer patients. TCRdb's table, derived via immunoSEQ multiplex PCR, lists solely in-frame clones and lacks some. The profile shows about 120,000 clones, around nine tenths of them singletons. Sample: blood. The receptor source for this set is a young man in good health.

J is TRBJ1-2 and V is TRBV25-1; possibly TRBD1 for D (5 bases). Germline V gives CDR1 MGHDK, CDR2 SYGVNS. The CDR3 is made up of 13 amino acids. With 4 bases removed from V and 4 bases from J, the gap between germline ends came to 10 bases. The CDR3 coding sequence is TGTGCCAGCAGTGGAGGGGCGAGCTATGGCTACACCTTC. It encodes CASSGGASYGYTF.

This chain links TRBV5-1 with TRBJ2-2; D gene ambiguous. Trimming removed 0 bases from V and 1 base from J, with 13 bases in between. In germline, CDR1 is SGHRS, CDR2 YFSETQ. CDR3 length: 17 amino acids. The CDR3 here is CASSLETTILNTGELFF. Here the CDR3 DNA reads TGCGCCAGCAGCTTGGAGACCACTATTTTGAACACCGGGGAGCTGTTTTTT.

The chain is built from TRBV7-9 and TRBJ1-1; no firm D call. This CDR3 has 15 residues. Germline CDR1 SEHNR, CDR2 FQNEAQ (reference sequence). The V gene lost 7 bases and the J gene lost 1 base, with 16 bases spanning the gap. This CDR3 reads CASTQLSVPNTEAFF. In DNA, the CDR3 is TGTGCCAGCACCCAATTGAGTGTACCGAACACTGAAGCTTTCTTT.